The rows below give T cell receptor beta chains drawn from one sample of a study of radiotherapy plus CTLA-4 blockade in lung cancer. The assay was immunoSEQ multiplex PCR, and TCRdb's table has in-frame clones only and misses some. The sample carries 120,000 or so clones, about four fifths recorded once. The material sequenced was peripheral blood, taken from a patient treated with radiotherapy plus ipilimumab. The source of these receptors is a human donor with non-small cell lung cancer who had a partial response to radiotherapy plus ipilimumab. Both conserved end residues are part of each CDR3.

V	J	CDR3
TRBV5-1	TRBJ2-1	CASSLLGQGGNEQFF
TRBV4-1	TRBJ1-3	CASSQRTGLEGNTIYF
TRBV30	TRBJ2-3	CAWSFGTGGTDTQYF
TRBV5-1	TRBJ1-1	CASSVAGDTEAFF
TRBV4-3	TRBJ1-2	CASSQDGTGEYYGYTF
TRBV5-8	TRBJ2-1	CASRSLAGGNEQFF
TRBV6-1	TRBJ2-3	CAAQKTGSTDTQYF
TRBV7-7	TRBJ2-1	CASSLDATVLNEQFF
TRBV4-2	TRBJ2-1	CASSQEWSVPNEQFF
TRBV5-4	TRBJ2-7	CASSPATADYEQYF
TRBV4-3	TRBJ1-1	CASSQDPGSGTEAFF
TRBV4-2	TRBJ1-4	CASSQDVNRGGEKLFF
TRBV15	TRBJ1-5	CATSRAGTGPFGAQPQHF
TRBV6-6	TRBJ1-2	CASSVRDRDTYGYTF
TRBV28	TRBJ2-3	CASSPGLALDTQYF
TRBV7-9	TRBJ2-1	CASSPRGGVGLGEQFF
TRBV27	TRBJ1-5	CASSLSRTGVNQPQHF
TRBV5-8	TRBJ2-3	CASRETGAGDTQYF